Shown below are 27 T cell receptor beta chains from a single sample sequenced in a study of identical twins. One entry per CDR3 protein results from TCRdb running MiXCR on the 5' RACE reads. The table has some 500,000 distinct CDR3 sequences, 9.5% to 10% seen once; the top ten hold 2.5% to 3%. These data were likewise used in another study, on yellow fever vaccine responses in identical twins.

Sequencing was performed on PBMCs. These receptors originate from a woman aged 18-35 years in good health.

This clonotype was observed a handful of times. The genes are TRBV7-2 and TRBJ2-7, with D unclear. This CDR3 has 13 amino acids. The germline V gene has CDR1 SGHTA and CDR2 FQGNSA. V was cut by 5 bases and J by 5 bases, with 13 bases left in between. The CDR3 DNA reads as TGTGCCAGCAGCATAAAAACGGGCCACGAGCAGTACTTC. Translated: CASSIKTGHEQYF.

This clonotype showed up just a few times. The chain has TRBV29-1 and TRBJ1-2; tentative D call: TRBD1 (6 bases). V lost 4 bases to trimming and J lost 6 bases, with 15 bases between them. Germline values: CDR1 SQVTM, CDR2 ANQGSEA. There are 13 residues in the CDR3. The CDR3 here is CSVVLRGTHGYTF. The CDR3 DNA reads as TGCAGCGTTGTACTTAGGGGGACTCATGGCTACACCTTC.

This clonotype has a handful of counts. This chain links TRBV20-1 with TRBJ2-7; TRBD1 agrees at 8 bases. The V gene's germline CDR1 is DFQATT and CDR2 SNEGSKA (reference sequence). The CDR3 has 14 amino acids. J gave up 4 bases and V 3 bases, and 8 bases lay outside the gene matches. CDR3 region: CSASRGQGSYEQYF. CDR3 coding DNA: TGCAGTGCTAGCAGAGGACAGGGCTCATACGAGCAGTACTTC.

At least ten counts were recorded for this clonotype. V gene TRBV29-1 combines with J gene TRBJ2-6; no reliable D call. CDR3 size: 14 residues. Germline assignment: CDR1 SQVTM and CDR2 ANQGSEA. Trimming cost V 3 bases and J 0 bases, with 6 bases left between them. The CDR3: CSVEEDSGANVLTF. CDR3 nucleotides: TGCAGCGTTGAGGAAGACTCTGGGGCCAACGTCCTGACTTTC.

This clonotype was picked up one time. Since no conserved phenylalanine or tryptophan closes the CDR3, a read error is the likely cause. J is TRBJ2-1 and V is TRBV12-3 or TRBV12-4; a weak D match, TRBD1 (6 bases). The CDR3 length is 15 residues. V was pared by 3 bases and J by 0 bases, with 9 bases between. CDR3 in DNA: TGTGCCAGCAGTTTTACAGGGCGCTCCTACAATGAGCAGTTCTTA. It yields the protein CASSFTGRSYNEQFL.

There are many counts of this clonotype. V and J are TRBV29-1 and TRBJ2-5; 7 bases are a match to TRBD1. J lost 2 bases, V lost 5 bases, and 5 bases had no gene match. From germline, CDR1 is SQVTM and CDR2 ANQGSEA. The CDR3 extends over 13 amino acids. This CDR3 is CSVRDRAQETQYF. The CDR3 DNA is TGCAGCGTTAGAGACAGGGCACAAGAGACCCAGTACTTC.

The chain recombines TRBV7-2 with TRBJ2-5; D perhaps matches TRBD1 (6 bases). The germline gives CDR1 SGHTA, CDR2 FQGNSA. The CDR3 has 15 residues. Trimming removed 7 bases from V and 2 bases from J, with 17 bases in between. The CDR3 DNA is TGTGCCAGCATGCCTTGGGGGCCGGGGCAAGAGACCCAGTACTTC. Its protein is CASMPWGPGQETQYF.

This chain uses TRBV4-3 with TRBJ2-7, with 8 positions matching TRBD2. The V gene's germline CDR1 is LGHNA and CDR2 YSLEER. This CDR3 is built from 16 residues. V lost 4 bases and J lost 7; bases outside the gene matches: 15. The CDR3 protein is CASSRRQGLGSVEQYF. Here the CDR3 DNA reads TGCGCCAGCAGCCGCCGGCAGGGACTAGGTTCTGTTGAGCAGTACTTC.

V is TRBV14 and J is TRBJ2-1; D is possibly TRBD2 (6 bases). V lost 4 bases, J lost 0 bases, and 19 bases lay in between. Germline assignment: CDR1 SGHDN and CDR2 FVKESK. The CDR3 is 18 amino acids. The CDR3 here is CASSPDPLAESSYNEQFF. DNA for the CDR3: TGTGCCAGCAGCCCCGACCCGTTAGCGGAGAGCTCCTACAATGAGCAGTTCTTC. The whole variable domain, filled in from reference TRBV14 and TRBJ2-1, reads EAGVTQFPSHSVIEKGQTVTLRCDPISGHDNLYWYRRVMGKEIKFLLHFVKESKQDESGMPNNRFLAERTGGTYSTLKVQPAELEDSGVYFCASSPDPLAESSYNEQFFGPGTRLTVL.

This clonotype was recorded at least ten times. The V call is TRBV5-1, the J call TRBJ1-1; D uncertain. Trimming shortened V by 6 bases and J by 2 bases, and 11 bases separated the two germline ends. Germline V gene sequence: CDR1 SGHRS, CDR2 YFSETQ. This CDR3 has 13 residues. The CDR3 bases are TGCGCCAGCACTAGGGCGGACAACACTGAAGCTTTCTTT. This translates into CASTRADNTEAFF.

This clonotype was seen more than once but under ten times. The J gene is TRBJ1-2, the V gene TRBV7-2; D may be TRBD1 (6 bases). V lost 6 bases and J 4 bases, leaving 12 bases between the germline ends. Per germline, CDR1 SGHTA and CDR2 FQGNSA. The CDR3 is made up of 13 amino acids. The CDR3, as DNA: TGTGCCAGCAGTCGGACAGACACCTATGGCTACACCTTC. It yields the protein CASSRTDTYGYTF.

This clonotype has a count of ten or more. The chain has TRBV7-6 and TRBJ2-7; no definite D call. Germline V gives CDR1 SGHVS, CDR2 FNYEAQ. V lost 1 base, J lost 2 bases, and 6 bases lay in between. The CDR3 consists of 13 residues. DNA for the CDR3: TGTGCCAGCAGCTTAGTCGAAGCCTACGAGCAGTACTTC. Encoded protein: CASSLVEAYEQYF. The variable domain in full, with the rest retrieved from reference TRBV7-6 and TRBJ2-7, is GAGVSQSPRYKVTKRGQDVALRCDPISGHVSLYWYRQALGQGPEFLTYFNYEAQQDKSGLPNDRFSAERPEGSISTLTIQRTEQRDSAMYRCASSLVEAYEQYFGPGTRLTVT.

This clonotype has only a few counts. DNA for the CDR3: TGTGCCAGCAGCGGATCACTAGCGGGAGTAGGATCCCACTACTACGAGCAGTACTTC. Translated: CASSGSLAGVGSHYYEQYF. V and J are TRBV11-2 and TRBJ2-7, with 11 nucleotides matching TRBD2. The CDR3 runs to 19 residues. The trim removed 5 bases at V and 3 bases at J, leaving 18 bases unmatched. Germline CDR1 SGHAT, CDR2 FQNNGV. Full variable domain (remainder filled in from reference TRBV11-2 and TRBJ2-7): EAGVAQSPRYKIIEKRQSVAFWCNPISGHATLYWYQQILGQGPKLLIQFQNNGVVDDSQLPKDRFSAERLKGVDSTLKIQPAKLEDSAVYLCASSGSLAGVGSHYYEQYFGPGTRLTVT.

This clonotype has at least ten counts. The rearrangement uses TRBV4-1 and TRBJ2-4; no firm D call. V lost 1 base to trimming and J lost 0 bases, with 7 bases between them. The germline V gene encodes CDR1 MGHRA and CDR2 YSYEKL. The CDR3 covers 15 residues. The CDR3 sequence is CASSQVETAKNIQYF. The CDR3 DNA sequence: TGCGCCAGCAGCCAAGTCGAGACAGCCAAAAACATTCAGTACTTC.

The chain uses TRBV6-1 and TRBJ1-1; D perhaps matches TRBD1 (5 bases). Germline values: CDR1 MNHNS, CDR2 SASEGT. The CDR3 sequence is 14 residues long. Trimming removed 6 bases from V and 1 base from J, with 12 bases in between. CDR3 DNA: TGTGCCAGCAGCTGGGGGGGAGGGAACACTGAAGCTTTCTTT. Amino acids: CASSWGGGNTEAFF.

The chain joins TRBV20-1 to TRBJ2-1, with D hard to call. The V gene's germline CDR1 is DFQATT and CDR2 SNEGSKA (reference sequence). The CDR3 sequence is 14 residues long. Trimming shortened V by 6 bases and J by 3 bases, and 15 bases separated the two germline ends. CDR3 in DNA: TGCAGTGCCGAGACACCCCCCAACTACAATGAGCAGTTCTTC. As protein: CSAETPPNYNEQFF.

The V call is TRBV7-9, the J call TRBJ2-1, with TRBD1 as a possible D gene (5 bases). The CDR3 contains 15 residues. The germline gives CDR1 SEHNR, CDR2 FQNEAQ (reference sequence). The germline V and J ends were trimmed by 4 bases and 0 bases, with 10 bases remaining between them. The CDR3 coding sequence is TGTGCCAGCAGCTCCGACGACAGCTCCTACAATGAGCAGTTCTTC. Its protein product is CASSSDDSSYNEQFF.

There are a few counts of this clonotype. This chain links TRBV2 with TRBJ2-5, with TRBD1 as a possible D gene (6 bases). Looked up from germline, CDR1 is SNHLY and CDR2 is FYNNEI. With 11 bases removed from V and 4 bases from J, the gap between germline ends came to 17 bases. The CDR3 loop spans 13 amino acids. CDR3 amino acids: CASGSGERETQYF. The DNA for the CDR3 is TGTGCCTCCGGGTCAGGGGAGAGAGAGACCCAGTACTTC. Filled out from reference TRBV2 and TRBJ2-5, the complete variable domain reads EPEVTQTPSHQVTQMGQEVILRCVPISNHLYFYWYRQILGQKVEFLVSFYNNEISEKSEIFDDQFSVERPDGSNFTLKIRSTKLEDSAMYFCASGSGERETQYFGPGTRLLVL.

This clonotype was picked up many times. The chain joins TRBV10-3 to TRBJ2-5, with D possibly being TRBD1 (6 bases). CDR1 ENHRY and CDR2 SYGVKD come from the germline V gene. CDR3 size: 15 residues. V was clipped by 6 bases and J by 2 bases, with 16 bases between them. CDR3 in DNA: TGTGCCATCAGGCCGGACAGTAACTTTCAAGAGACCCAGTACTTC. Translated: CAIRPDSNFQETQYF.

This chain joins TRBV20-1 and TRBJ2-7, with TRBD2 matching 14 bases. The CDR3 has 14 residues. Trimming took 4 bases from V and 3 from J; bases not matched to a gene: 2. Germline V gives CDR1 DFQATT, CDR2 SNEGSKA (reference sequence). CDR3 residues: CSAIGTSGSYEQYF. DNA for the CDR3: TGCAGTGCTATAGGGACTAGCGGGAGCTACGAGCAGTACTTC.

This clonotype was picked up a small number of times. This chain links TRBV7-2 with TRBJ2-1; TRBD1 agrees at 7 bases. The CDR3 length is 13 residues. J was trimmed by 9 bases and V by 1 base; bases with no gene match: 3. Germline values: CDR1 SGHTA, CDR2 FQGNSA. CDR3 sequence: CASSLGRGSEQFF. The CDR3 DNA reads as TGTGCCAGCAGCTTAGGCAGGGGGAGTGAGCAGTTCTTC.

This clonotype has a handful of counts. The CDR3: CASSQDGDWSEAFF. As DNA, the CDR3 is TGTGCCAGCAGCCAAGATGGGGACTGGTCTGAAGCTTTCTTT. V and J are TRBV14 and TRBJ1-1; tentative D call: TRBD1 (5 bases). The V end lost 0 bases, the J end lost 6 bases, and 11 bases lay between the germline ends. CDR3 length: 14 amino acids. Germline V lookup: CDR1 SGHDN, CDR2 FVKESK.

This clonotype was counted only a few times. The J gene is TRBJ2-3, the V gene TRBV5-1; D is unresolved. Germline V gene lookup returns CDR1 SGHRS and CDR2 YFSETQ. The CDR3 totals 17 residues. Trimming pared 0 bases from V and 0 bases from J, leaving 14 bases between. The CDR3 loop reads CASSLAGRQKSTDTQYF. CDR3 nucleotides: TGCGCCAGCAGCTTGGCCGGTCGTCAGAAAAGCACAGATACGCAGTATTTT.

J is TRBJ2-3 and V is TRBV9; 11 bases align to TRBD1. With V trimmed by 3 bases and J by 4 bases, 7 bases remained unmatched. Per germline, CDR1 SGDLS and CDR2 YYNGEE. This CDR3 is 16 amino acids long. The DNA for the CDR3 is TGTGCCAGCAGCGAGGGAGGGGGACAGGGGGCAGATACGCAGTATTTT. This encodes CASSEGGGQGADTQYF.

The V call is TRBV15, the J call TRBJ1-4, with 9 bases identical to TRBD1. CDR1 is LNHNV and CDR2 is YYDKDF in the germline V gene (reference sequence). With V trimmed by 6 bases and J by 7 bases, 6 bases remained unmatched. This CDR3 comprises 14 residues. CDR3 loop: CATSSQGQGEKLFF. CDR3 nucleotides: TGTGCCACCAGTTCTCAGGGACAGGGTGAAAAACTGTTTTTT.

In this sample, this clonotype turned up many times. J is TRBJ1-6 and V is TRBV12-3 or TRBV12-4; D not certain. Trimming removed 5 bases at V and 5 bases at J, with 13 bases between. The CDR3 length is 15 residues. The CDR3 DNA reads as TGTGCCAGCAGTCCCTTCACACGTGATAATTCACCCCTCCACTTT. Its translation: CASSPFTRDNSPLHF.

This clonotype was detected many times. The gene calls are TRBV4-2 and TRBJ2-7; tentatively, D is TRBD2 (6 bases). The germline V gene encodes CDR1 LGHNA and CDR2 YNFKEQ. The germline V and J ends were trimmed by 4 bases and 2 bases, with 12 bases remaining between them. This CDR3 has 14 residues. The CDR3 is CASSLRLGPYEQYF. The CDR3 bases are TGTGCCAGCAGCCTTCGACTAGGACCCTACGAGCAGTACTTC.